The present T cell receptor (beta chain) was sequenced within a study of blood T cells in healthy people across ages. A J-beta primer mix and a sample-barcoded 5' primer were used in a second PCR of about 7 to 12 cycles. TCRdb fed the 5' RACE reads into MiXCR, producing one record per CDR3 protein. The table lists fewer than 800,000 distinct CDR3 sequences, approximately 25% of them singletons. Trimming at V came to 5 bases and at J to 8 bases, leaving 10 bases not matched to a gene. The CDR3 covers 14 residues. Per germline, CDR1 DFQATT and CDR2 SNEGSKA (reference sequence). This clonotype appeared a few times. The antigen remains undetermined. Study-wide results and limits: The study found TCR beta diversity correlated strongly with naive T cell percentage.

The data also belong to a second study, concerning T cells of mothers and their children.

V gene TRBV20-1 combines with J gene TRBJ2-3; 10 positions agree with TRBD2. The clonotype comes from a boy aged 5-17 years in good health. The sample taken for sequencing was blood. The CDR3, as DNA: TGCAGTGCTGTCCCCCTAGCGGGGGTAGGTACGCAGTATTTT. Translated, it gives CSAVPLAGVGTQYF.